The rows below give T cell receptor beta chains drawn from one sample of a study of blood T cell repertoires in COVID-19. Clones were read by immunoSEQ multiplex PCR, and TCRdb kept only the in-frame ones, dropping some. In the table there are 45,000 to 65,000 clones, roughly 81% of which are singletons. Input material: peripheral blood. These receptors all stem from a woman aged 60-70 years with acute or convalescent COVID-19. The CDR3 runs from the conserved cysteine through the conserved F or W. Each record gives: clone size, D gene, V gene, J gene, CDR3 protein, CDR3 DNA. A D gene is named only where the DNA matches it firmly. Some rows have no size entry. The others give once, few or many, or a class for an expanded clone.

>few|TRBD1|TRBV5-1|TRBJ1-1
CASSYDRADTEAFF
TGCGCCAGCAGCTATGACAGGGCCGACACTGAAGCTTTCTTT
>-|-|TRBV27|TRBJ1-6
CASSWTAGNSPLHF
TGTGCCAGCAGTTGGACGGCAGGGAATTCACCCCTCCACTTT
>few|TRBD2|TRBV7-8|TRBJ2-1
CASSLRAGGYYNEQFF
TGTGCCAGCAGCTTACGAGCGGGGGGGTACTACAATGAGCAGTTCTTC
>few|TRBD1|TRBV19|TRBJ1-5
CASSPSGQLNQPQHF
TGTGCCAGTAGTCCCTCGGGACAGCTCAATCAGCCCCAGCATTTT
>-|-|TRBV4-2|TRBJ1-2
CASSQDPGSPFNYGYTF
TGTGCCAGCAGCCAAGATCCAGGCTCACCCTTTAACTATGGCTACACCTTC
>-|TRBD2|TRBV3-1/TRBV3-2|TRBJ2-2
CASSLAGERGAGELFF
TGTGCCAGCAGTTTAGCGGGAGAGAGGGGGGCCGGGGAGCTGTTTTTT
>once|-|TRBV25-1|TRBJ1-1
CASSELVGTTEAFF
TGTGCCAGCAGTGAATTAGTAGGGACAACTGAAGCTTTCTTT
>-|TRBD1|TRBV19|TRBJ1-1
CASSIGTANTEAFF
TGTGCCAGTAGTATCGGGACAGCTAACACTGAAGCTTTCTTT
>once|TRBD2|TRBV18|TRBJ2-2
CASSPGAGASTGELFF
TGTGCCAGCTCACCGGGAGCGGGAGCGTCCACCGGGGAGCTGTTTTTT
>few|-|TRBV30|TRBJ2-3
CAWSVSYTQYF
TGTGCCTGGAGTGTTTCATATACGCAGTATTTT
>-|-|TRBV6-5|TRBJ1-1
CATGGLNTEAFF
TGTGCCACCGGGGGGCTTAACACTGAAGCTTTCTTT
>-|TRBD2|TRBV7-9|TRBJ2-7
CASSLGGVGTSNEQYF
TGTGCCAGCAGCTTAGGGGGGGTAGGGACTAGTAATGAGCAGTACTTC
>-|TRBD1|TRBV7-2|TRBJ1-2
CASSLGSVRGTGYTF
TGTGCCAGCAGCTTAGGCTCTGTCAGGGGGACCGGCTACACCTTC
>-|-|TRBV11-3|TRBJ2-1
CASSNGAGEQFF
TGTGCCAGCAGCAACGGTGCGGGGGAGCAGTTCTTC
>-|TRBD1|TRBV6-5|TRBJ2-7
CASRTTGVYEQYF
TGTGCCAGCAGGACTACAGGGGTCTACGAGCAGTACTTC
>-|-|TRBV19|TRBJ2-5
CASSEQGRTQYF
TGTGCCAGTAGTGAACAGGGTAGGACCCAGTACTTC
>-|-|TRBV2|TRBJ1-2
CASSNAGNYGYTF
TGTGCCAGCAGCAATGCAGGGAACTATGGCTACACCTTC
>-|-|TRBV6-5|TRBJ1-2
CASRTGANYGYTF
TGTGCCAGCAGAACAGGAGCTAACTATGGCTACACCTTC
>-|-|TRBV19|TRBJ1-4
CASSAALSQGGNEKLFF
TGTGCCAGTAGTGCAGCCTTGAGTCAGGGCGGTAATGAAAAACTGTTTTTT
>-|-|TRBV3-1/TRBV3-2|TRBJ1-1
CASSLYRQTNTEAFF
TGTGCCAGCAGCCTATACCGACAGACGAACACTGAAGCTTTCTTT
>-|TRBD2|TRBV18|TRBJ2-1
CASSPGSGRDYNEQFF
TGTGCCAGCTCACCTGGGAGCGGGAGGGATTACAATGAGCAGTTCTTC
>-|TRBD1|TRBV5-1|TRBJ1-1
CASSPTQQGARDTEAFF
TGCGCCAGCAGCCCCACCCAACAGGGGGCGAGGGACACTGAAGCTTTCTTT
>once|-|TRBV9|TRBJ1-4
CASSPKWGGNEKLFF
TGTGCCAGCAGCCCAAAGTGGGGGGGTAATGAAAAACTGTTTTTT
>-|-|TRBV5-1|TRBJ2-7
CASSLSPASYEQYF
TGCGCCAGCAGCTTGAGTCCAGCGTCCTACGAGCAGTACTTC
>-|TRBD2|TRBV3-1/TRBV3-2|TRBJ2-1
CASATSGSEGDEQFF
TGTGCCAGCGCGACTAGCGGGAGCGAAGGCGATGAGCAGTTCTTC
>-|-|TRBV19|TRBJ2-2
CATQGYETGELFF
TGTGCCACCCAGGGGTACGAGACCGGGGAGCTGTTTTTT
>-|TRBD2|TRBV10-3|TRBJ2-1
CAIGRGIGDGRSPSIYNEQFF
TGTGCCATCGGTCGGGGAATCGGTGACGGGAGGTCCCCTTCCATTTACAATGAGCAGTTCTTC
>-|TRBD2|TRBV14|TRBJ2-1
CASSPGGSSYNEQFF
TGTGCCAGCAGCCCGGGGGGGAGCTCCTACAATGAGCAGTTCTTC
>-|-|TRBV2|TRBJ2-5
CASLWGQEETQYF
TGTGCCAGCCTCTGGGGGCAGGAGGAGACCCAGTACTTC
>-|TRBD1|TRBV30|TRBJ1-2
CAWSATGVGEGYTF
TGTGCCTGGAGCGCCACAGGGGTAGGCGAAGGCTACACCTTC
>-|TRBD1|TRBV19|TRBJ2-1
CASSRDRVWNEQFF
TGTGCCAGTAGTCGGGACAGGGTGTGGAATGAGCAGTTCTTC
>-|TRBD2|TRBV7-2|TRBJ2-3
CASSSLRGGGTDTQYF
TGTGCCAGCAGCTCTCTCCGGGGGGGCGGCACAGATACGCAGTATTTT
>-|-|TRBV5-1|TRBJ2-1
CASSSQDWDNEQFF
TGCGCCAGCAGCTCCCAGGACTGGGACAATGAGCAGTTCTTC
>-|-|TRBV28|TRBJ1-2
CASSGQGHGYTF
TGTGCCAGCAGTGGGCAGGGGCACGGCTACACCTTC
>-|TRBD1|TRBV4-1|TRBJ2-2
CASSQVGTANTGELFF
TGCGCCAGCAGCCAGGTCGGGACAGCGAACACCGGGGAGCTGTTTTTT
>-|TRBD1|TRBV30|TRBJ1-3
CAWRKRDSYFSGNTIYF
TGTGCCTGGAGGAAACGGGACAGCTATTTCTCTGGAAACACCATATATTTT
>few|-|TRBV28|TRBJ1-2
CASSFTDGYTF
TGTGCCAGCAGTTTCACGGATGGCTACACCTTC
>-|TRBD2|TRBV5-8|TRBJ2-7
CASSLPGLGRSEQYF
TGTGCCAGCAGCTTGCCGGGACTAGGCCGTTCCGAGCAGTACTTC
>-|TRBD1|TRBV6-4|TRBJ1-1
CASSEQGASSTEAFF
TGTGCCAGCAGTGAGCAGGGGGCGTCTAGCACTGAAGCTTTCTTT
>-|TRBD2|TRBV19|TRBJ2-2
CASSKLAGGPNTGELFF
TGTGCCAGTAGTAAACTAGCGGGGGGGCCAAACACCGGGGAGCTGTTTTTT
>-|-|TRBV30|TRBJ1-6
CAWSPRLAPLHF
TGTGCCTGGAGTCCTAGGCTAGCACCCCTCCACTTT
>-|TRBD1|TRBV24-1|TRBJ2-2
CATSPAPGQGETGELFF
TGTGCCACCAGCCCCGCGCCCGGACAGGGAGAAACCGGGGAGCTGTTTTTT
>-|TRBD1|TRBV6-5|TRBJ1-5
CASRTTQGDQPQHF
TGTGCCAGCAGAACCACCCAGGGGGATCAGCCCCAGCATTTT
>-|-|TRBV6-6|TRBJ2-1
CASNTLETYNEQFF
TGTGCCAGCAACACTCTGGAGACCTACAATGAGCAGTTCTTC
>once|TRBD1|TRBV3-1/TRBV3-2|TRBJ1-2
CASSQTGGPVYGYTF
TGTGCCAGCAGCCAAACAGGGGGTCCTGTGTATGGCTACACCTTC
>-|-|TRBV18|TRBJ2-2
CASSPRGASTGELFF
TGTGCCAGCTCACCTCGGGGGGCGAGCACCGGGGAGCTGTTTTTT
>-|TRBD2|TRBV6-2/TRBV6-3|TRBJ2-2
CASSHRGGPRTGELFF
TGTGCCAGCAGTCACCGCGGGGGGCCCCGCACCGGGGAGCTGTTTTTT
>few|-|TRBV7-3|TRBJ1-1
CASSLAGRDTEAFF
TGTGCCAGCAGCTTAGCGGGTAGGGACACTGAAGCTTTCTTT
>-|TRBD1|TRBV6-5|TRBJ1-5
CASLSRQGRNQPQHF
TGTGCCAGCCTCTCCCGACAGGGGCGCAATCAGCCCCAGCATTTT
>-|TRBD2|TRBV19|TRBJ2-1
CASRANLAGGYNEQFF
TGTGCCAGTAGGGCCAACCTAGCGGGAGGCTACAATGAGCAGTTCTTC
>-|TRBD1|TRBV28|TRBJ1-2
CASSQGPGGYGYTF
TGTGCCAGCAGTCAGGGGCCAGGGGGGTATGGCTACACCTTC
>few|-|TRBV5-6|TRBJ1-4
CASSSMTDRANEKLFF
TGTGCCAGCAGCTCCATGACAGATCGAGCAAATGAAAAACTGTTTTTT
>-|TRBD1|TRBV7-8|TRBJ1-1
CASSLSTGMNTEAFF
TGTGCCAGCAGCTTATCGACAGGGATGAACACTGAAGCTTTCTTT
>-|-|TRBV11-2|TRBJ2-3
CASSLDGGRTTDTQYF
TGTGCCAGCAGCTTAGATGGCGGCAGAACGACAGATACGCAGTATTTT
>-|TRBD2|TRBV6-6|TRBJ2-7
CASSTLWTSGHYEQYF
TGTGCCAGCAGTACCCTATGGACTAGCGGCCACTACGAGCAGTACTTC